This T cell receptor beta chain was identified during a study of blood T cell repertoires in COVID-19. Study-wide background: Acute-phase and convalescent COVID-19 samples originated in the United States, Italy and Spain. The analysed material was cDNA or gDNA that came from T cells, B-cell-depleted T cells, or PBMCs.

From germline, CDR1 is MNHEY and CDR2 SMNVEV (reference sequence). V lost 0 bases, J lost 12 bases, and 6 bases lay in between. The CDR3 loop spans 12 amino acids. The protocol was immunoSEQ multiplex PCR, while the TCRdb copy is restricted to in-frame clones and leaves out a portion. This sample carries fewer than 250,000 clones, 89% of them seen once, and the ten largest clones take under 7%. The gene calls are TRBV27 and TRBJ1-6; D unresolved. Sequencing was performed on peripheral blood. This TCR came from a man aged 55-75 years who had recovered from COVID-19. CDR3 nucleotides: TGTGCCAGCAGTTTATCTGCCGGACCCCTCCACTTT. Its protein product is CASSLSAGPLHF.